The clone carrying this T cell receptor beta chain was recorded once. The sample originates from a study of blood T cell repertoires in COVID-19. Overall study: Some COVID-19 samples were acute and others convalescent; all came from the United States, Italy and Spain. T cells, B-cell-depleted T cells, or PBMCs provided the cDNA or gDNA that served as material.

Per the study methods: Reference gene primer amplification gave estimated nucleated cell counts. The data were produced by immunoSEQ multiplex PCR, yet TCRdb's version contains in-frame clones alone and is incomplete. V, J and clone size reflect that table, while D and trimming were determined from the DNA. The profile shows about 86,000 clones, 85% of them singletons. The CDR3 is made up of 14 amino acids. V was pared by 8 bases and J by 0 bases, with 13 bases between. The germline V gene encodes CDR1 MNHNY and CDR2 SVGAGI (reference sequence). The receptor was isolated from a man in his fifties with acute or convalescent COVID-19. V and J are TRBV6-6 and TRBJ1-1; TRBD1 is a possible D gene (6 bases). Specimen: peripheral blood. The CDR3 nucleotides read TGTGCCAGCTTTTACAGGGCCATGAACACTGAAGCTTTCTTT. Its protein product is CASFYRAMNTEAFF.